The next 24 T cell receptor beta chains were all read from a single sample in a study of T-cell reconstitution after alpha-beta-depleted transplantation in children. As it was prepared, the TCRbeta library received unique molecular identifiers. Using its own MiXCR run on the PCR reads, TCRdb lists one record per CDR3 protein. The sample holds about 400,000 distinct CDR3 sequences, around 20% seen once. The sequencing here drew on PBMCs from the stem cell graft donor, taken from the stem cell graft. The receptors shown here come from a human donor who donated a stem cell graft to a child with acute myeloid leukemia.

The rearrangement uses TRBV12-3 or TRBV12-4 and TRBJ1-1; D not certain. The V end was cut by 5 bases, the J end by 11 bases, with 15 bases between. The CDR3 is made up of 12 amino acids. The CDR3 DNA follows: TGTGCCAGCAGTGGGTGGGAGTGGTCCGCTTTCTTT. Protein product: CASSGWEWSAFF.

The chain links TRBV5-1 to TRBJ2-5; 9 bases fit TRBD2. J lost 0 bases, V lost 7 bases, and 7 bases had no gene match. There are 15 residues in the CDR3. Germline V gives CDR1 SGHRS, CDR2 YFSETQ. The CDR3 coding sequence is TGCGCCAGCGTCCTTAGCGGGAGATACCAAGAGACCCAGTACTTC. Its translation is CASVLSGRYQETQYF.

The chain couples TRBV12-3 or TRBV12-4 to TRBJ2-4, with D possibly matching TRBD1 (5 bases). The CDR3 is 15 amino acids. V was pared by 10 bases and J by 1 base, with 17 bases between. CDR3 residues: CAIGVGRDAKNIQYF. The CDR3 DNA sequence: TGTGCCATCGGCGTGGGCAGGGATGCCAAAAACATTCAGTACTTC.

This clonotype was seen a handful of times. V usage is TRBV5-1 and J usage is TRBJ2-3; unclear D gene. The germline CDR1 and CDR2 sequences are SGHRS and YFSETQ. Deletions cut 0 bases from V and 1 base from J, with 9 bases between. CDR3 length equals 15 residues. This CDR3 is CASSLAGPRTDTQYF. DNA of the CDR3: TGCGCCAGCAGCTTGGCGGGCCCGCGCACAGATACGCAGTATTTT.

CDR3 in amino acids: CASSSTSGSLGEQYF. The CDR3 DNA reads TGTGCCAGCAGCTCTACTAGCGGGAGCTTAGGAGAGCAGTACTTC. This rearrangement joins TRBV7-3 to TRBJ2-7; the match to TRBD2 covers 11 bases. The germline V gene encodes CDR1 SGHTA and CDR2 FQGTGA. The trim removed 4 bases at V and 7 bases at J, leaving 9 bases unmatched. The CDR3 totals 15 residues.

V usage is TRBV12-3 or TRBV12-4 and J usage is TRBJ2-3, with D perhaps matching TRBD1 or TRBD2 (5 bases each). This CDR3 is built from 16 residues. Trimming pared 5 bases from V and 4 bases from J, leaving 19 bases between. For the CDR3, the DNA is TGTGCCAGCAGTCCCAACCGAGTGGGGCGGGCAGATACGCAGTATTTT. The encoded protein is CASSPNRVGRADTQYF.

The gene calls are TRBV3-1 and TRBJ2-7; maybe TRBD2 (6 bases). Between the trimmed V and J ends, which lost 4 bases and 5 bases, there was a span of 15 bases. The germline V gene has CDR1 LGHDT and CDR2 YNNKEL (reference sequence). The CDR3 sequence is 14 residues long. As DNA, the CDR3 is TGTGCCAGCAGCCCCGGGCTCGGGGGAAACGAGCAGTACTTC. Protein product: CASSPGLGGNEQYF.

The rearrangement joins TRBV20-1 to TRBJ2-7; D is possibly TRBD1 (5 bases). The CDR3 has 13 amino acids. V lost 5 bases to trimming and J lost 2 bases, with 13 bases between them. Germline CDR1 reads DFQATT; CDR2 reads SNEGSKA (reference sequence). The CDR3, as DNA: TGCAGTGCTGGGGCCGGACCGACCTACGAGCAGTACTTC. Protein product: CSAGAGPTYEQYF.

This chain links TRBV4-1 with TRBJ2-4; D not resolved. CDR1 and CDR2 (germline): MGHRA, YSYEKL. The CDR3 covers 11 residues. Deletions cut 2 bases from V and 5 bases from J, with 1 base between. The CDR3 region has the DNA TGCGCCAGCAGCCAACAAAACATTCAGTACTTC. It encodes CASSQQNIQYF.

This clonotype was seen a handful of times. V gene TRBV29-1 combines with J gene TRBJ2-1; TRBD2 aligns across 9 bases. Germline V gene lookup returns CDR1 SQVTM and CDR2 ANQGSEA. V was pared by 0 bases and J by 8 bases, with 14 bases of the junction left unmatched. The CDR3 is 17 residues long. The CDR3 reads CSVEDPGLAGRVDEQFF. In DNA, the CDR3 is TGCAGCGTTGAAGACCCGGGACTAGCTGGGAGGGTGGATGAGCAGTTCTTC.

The chain combines TRBV28 with TRBJ2-2; TRBD1 matches at 9 bases. The germline gives CDR1 MDHEN, CDR2 SYDVKM. The V gene end was trimmed by 9 bases and the J gene end by 9 bases; junction bases not matched to a gene: 14. The CDR3 is 15 residues long. This CDR3 reads CARQSYRGLDRELFF. The CDR3 DNA reads as TGTGCCAGACAATCCTACAGGGGGCTGGACCGGGAGCTGTTTTTT.

This rearrangement joins TRBV5-1 to TRBJ2-3; D may match TRBD1 or TRBD2 (5 bases each). Germline V CDR1 and CDR2: SGHRS, YFSETQ. V was shortened by 0 bases and J by 2 bases, with 13 bases between the two germline ends. The CDR3 contains 16 residues. The CDR3 DNA reads as TGCGCCAGCAGCTTGGCCCATGGGGGTCCCACAGATACGCAGTATTTT. It specifies CASSLAHGGPTDTQYF.

In its sample, this clonotype was seen many times. The chain recombines TRBV27 with TRBJ2-5, with D perhaps TRBD1 (6 bases). V shed 3 bases and J shed 2 bases, with 10 bases lying between them. The CDR3 is made up of 14 amino acids. Per the germline V gene, CDR1 is MNHEY and CDR2 is SMNVEV (reference sequence). In nucleotides, the CDR3 is TGTGCCAGCAGTTTTGGTAGGGGGCAAGAGACCCAGTACTTC. This translates into CASSFGRGQETQYF.

This clonotype was seen many times. This chain joins TRBV29-1 and TRBJ2-7; 9 nucleotides agree with TRBD1. Germline assignment: CDR1 SQVTM and CDR2 ANQGSEA. V lost 1 base, J lost 3 bases, and 13 bases stayed unmatched. The CDR3 loop spans 17 amino acids. The CDR3 spells CSVEGLGTGRLGYEQYF. Here the CDR3 DNA reads TGCAGCGTTGAAGGGCTAGGGACAGGGAGGTTGGGCTACGAGCAGTACTTC.

The chain uses TRBV12-3 or TRBV12-4 and TRBJ2-7; 7 bases fit TRBD2. The CDR3 extends over 14 amino acids. With V trimmed by 3 bases and J by 2 bases, 4 bases remained unmatched. CDR3 residues: CASSLTSPAYEQYF. CDR3 bases: TGTGCCAGCAGTTTGACTAGCCCTGCCTACGAGCAGTACTTC.

This clonotype was counted a few times. Germline is not matched at one junction end, which may reflect a read error. The chain links TRBV27 to TRBJ1-4; tentative D call: TRBD1 (6 bases). There are 12 residues in the CDR3. CDR1 and CDR2 (germline): MNHEY, SMNVEV (reference sequence). The CDR3 spells CASSLTGGSLTF. The CDR3 nucleotides read TGTGCCAGCAGTTTGACAGGTGGCTCATTGACTTTT.

In this sample, this clonotype turned up once. The V call is TRBV15, the J call TRBJ2-7, with D maybe TRBD1 (5 bases). The length of the CDR3 is 13 residues. CDR1 is LNHNV, CDR2 YYDKDF, per germline (reference sequence). V was trimmed by 2 bases and J by 2 bases, leaving 7 bases between them. The CDR3, as DNA: TGTGCCACCAGCAGACAGGGTACCTACGAGCAGTACTTC. It yields the protein CATSRQGTYEQYF.

This clonotype was seen more than once but under ten times. This chain uses TRBV7-9 with TRBJ2-3, with D perhaps TRBD1 or TRBD2 (5 bases each). V was shortened by 6 bases and J by 0 bases, with 10 bases between the two germline ends. This CDR3 has 14 residues. Germline V gene lookup returns CDR1 SEHNR and CDR2 FQNEAQ (reference sequence). CDR3 nucleotides: TGTGCCAGCAGATGGGACCGTAGCACAGATACGCAGTATTTT. Protein product: CASRWDRSTDTQYF.

The V call is TRBV5-8, the J call TRBJ2-1; D remains unclear. V was shortened by 0 bases and J by 3 bases, with 7 bases between the two germline ends. The V gene's germline CDR1 is SGHTS and CDR2 YDEGEE. The length of the CDR3 is 14 residues. CDR3 DNA sequence: TGTGCCAGCAGCTTGGGCGCGAACTACAATGAGCAGTTCTTC. It codes for CASSLGANYNEQFF.

The chain uses TRBV20-1 and TRBJ2-2; possible D gene TRBD2, 5 bases. V was trimmed by 6 bases and J by 5 bases, leaving 19 bases between them. Germline CDR1 DFQATT, CDR2 SNEGSKA (reference sequence). The CDR3 is 15 residues long. The CDR3 sequence is CSAIEGRLRTGELFF. CDR3 nucleotide sequence: TGCAGTGCCATCGAGGGCAGGCTTAGGACCGGGGAGCTGTTTTTT.

This sequence joins TRBV28 and TRBJ2-1; tentative D call: TRBD2 (5 bases). This CDR3 is built from 17 residues. V was cut by 6 bases and J by 0 bases, with 18 bases left in between. Germline CDR1 and CDR2: MDHEN and SYDVKM. As DNA, the CDR3 is TGTGCCAGCAGGGCACTCGGACTCCGGGACTCCTACAATGAGCAGTTCTTC. It codes for CASRALGLRDSYNEQFF.

This clonotype was seen a few times. The rearrangement joins TRBV25-1 to TRBJ2-7, with 8 bases aligning to TRBD2. This CDR3 is 14 amino acids long. Per the germline V gene, CDR1 is MGHDK and CDR2 is SYGVNS. With V trimmed by 10 bases and J by 0 bases, 8 bases remained unmatched. The CDR3 DNA reads TGTGCCACCTCGAACGGACTAGCCTCCTACGAGCAGTACTTC. Translated, it gives CATSNGLASYEQYF.

The sample holds a few counts of this clonotype. The rearrangement joins TRBV2 to TRBJ1-3; 8 bases agree with TRBD1. CDR3 length equals 14 residues. Germline V gene sequence: CDR1 SNHLY, CDR2 FYNNEI. Germline trimming cut 4 bases from V and 4 bases from J; bases unmatched to any gene: 3. The CDR3 nucleotides are TGTGCCAGCAGTGGGACAGGGAAGGGAAACACCATATATTTT. It specifies CASSGTGKGNTIYF. Complete variable domain (other parts from reference TRBV2 and TRBJ1-3): EPEVTQTPSHQVTQMGQEVILRCVPISNHLYFYWYRQILGQKVEFLVSFYNNEISEKSEIFDDQFSVERPDGSNFTLKIRSTKLEDSAMYFCASSGTGKGNTIYFGEGSWLTVV.

There are a few counts of this clonotype. The chain combines TRBV7-2 with TRBJ2-3, with D tentatively TRBD2 (6 bases). CDR3 size: 14 residues. Germline CDR1 is SGHTA and CDR2 is FQGNSA. Trimming removed 1 base from V and 2 bases from J, with 7 bases in between. The CDR3 is CASSLGLDTDTQYF. The CDR3 nucleotides are TGTGCCAGCAGCTTAGGACTAGACACAGATACGCAGTATTTT. Full variable domain (remainder filled in from reference TRBV7-2 and TRBJ2-3): GAGVSQSPSNKVTEKGKDVELRCDPISGHTALYWYRQSLGQGLEFLIYFQGNSAPDKSGLPSDRFSAERTGGSVSTLTIQRTQQEDSAVYLCASSLGLDTDTQYFGPGTRLTVL.